The next 2 T cell receptor beta chains were all read from a single sample in a study of blood T cell repertoires in COVID-19. Assay used: immunoSEQ multiplex PCR; TCRdb lists only in-frame clones, some missing. The sample records about 180,000 clones, around 87% being singletons. Specimen: peripheral blood. The receptor source for this set is a man aged 40-50 years with active or convalescent COVID-19.

Only one count was recorded for this clone. The V and J genes are TRBV5-1 and TRBJ1-1, with a possible D match to TRBD1 (5 bases). Trimming removed 4 bases from V and 1 base from J, with 11 bases in between. The V gene's germline CDR1 is SGHRS and CDR2 YFSETQ. The CDR3 length is 14 residues. CDR3 sequence: CASSAGTGNTEAFF. CDR3 DNA: TGCGCCAGCAGCGCGGGGACGGGGAACACTGAAGCTTTCTTT.

The chain joins TRBV19 to TRBJ2-1; TRBD2 matches at 9 bases. CDR3 length: 16 residues. CDR1 is LNHDA and CDR2 is SQIVND in the germline V gene (reference sequence). V was pared by 3 bases and J by 4 bases, with 7 bases of the junction left unmatched. Here the CDR3 DNA reads TGTGCCAGTAGTATCCTAGCGGGGAGCGCATACAATGAGCAGTTCTTC. Translating it yields CASSILAGSAYNEQFF.